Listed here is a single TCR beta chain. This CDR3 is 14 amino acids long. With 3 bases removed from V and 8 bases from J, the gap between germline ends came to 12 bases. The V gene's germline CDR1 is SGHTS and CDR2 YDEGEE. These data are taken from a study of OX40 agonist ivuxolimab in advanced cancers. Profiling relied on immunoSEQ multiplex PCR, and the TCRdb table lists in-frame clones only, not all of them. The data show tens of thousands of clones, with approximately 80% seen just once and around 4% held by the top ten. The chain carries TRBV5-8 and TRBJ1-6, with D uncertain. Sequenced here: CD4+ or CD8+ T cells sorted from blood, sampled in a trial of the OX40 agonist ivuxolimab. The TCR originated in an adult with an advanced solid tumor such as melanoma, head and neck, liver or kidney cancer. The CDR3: CASSSGYYHSPLHF. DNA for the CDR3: TGTGCCAGCAGCTCGGGTTACTACCATTCACCCCTCCACTTT.